This section outlines one TCR beta chain sequence together with its context. The source of the sample is a study of CD8 T cells in Susac syndrome. Sequencing of TCR beta, carried out with a high-throughput approach, was applied to CD8+ and CD4+ T cells from the blood. FACS was used to enrich TEMRA cells, whereas the CD8+ and CD4+ T cells were obtained by negative isolation. RNA totalling about 0.45 to 1 ug underwent reverse transcription with random hexamers. immunoSEQ multiplex PCR amplified TCR beta CDR3 across 54 Vbeta, 13 Jbeta. TCRdb analysed the immunoSEQ multiplex PCR reads with MiXCR anew, one entry per CDR3 protein. The table lists about 200,000 distinct CDR3 sequences, under 97% of them singletons. Germline V gene data show CDR1 as SGDLS and CDR2 as YYNGEE. The CDR3 runs 14 residues. V gave up 4 bases and J gave up 4 bases, with 12 bases separating them.

Sequenced input: CD4+ T cells from PBMCs. This receptor was taken from a human donor with multiple sclerosis. The gene calls are TRBV9 and TRBJ2-1, with D possibly matching TRBD2 (5 bases). The CDR3 protein is CASSLVASYNEQFF. The CDR3 DNA reads TGTGCCAGCAGCCTAGTAGCGTCATACAATGAGCAGTTCTTC.